Listed below are T cell receptor beta chains from one sample, sequenced in a study of CD8+CD57+ T cells in acquired aplastic anemia. In TCRdb, the reads were re-called with MiXCR into one record per CDR3 protein. The sample yields around 170,000 distinct CDR3 sequences, roughly half seen once. Material for sequencing was sorted CD4+, CD8+, or CD8+CD57+ T cells (not recorded which) from PBMCs. The source is a human donor in good health. CDR3s include the opening cysteine and the closing phenylalanine or tryptophan. Each record gives: J gene, V gene, clone size, D gene, CDR3 DNA, CDR3 protein. The D gene is left open where the match is weak. Expanded clones are given a class, and other clones once, few, many or no size at all.

TRBJ1-6 TRBV14 . . TGTGCCAGCAGCCTGGACCATAATTCACCCCTCCACTTT CASSLDHNSPLHF
TRBJ1-2 TRBV2 . TRBD1 TGTGCCAGCAGTGAACAGGGGGGGTTGGGCTATGGCTACACCTTC CASSEQGGLGYGYTF
TRBJ2-1 TRBV4-3 many . TGCGCCAGCAGCCCCAACCCTAGCAACAATGAGCAGTTCTTC CASSPNPSNNEQFF
TRBJ1-2 TRBV20-1 many . TGCAGTGCTAGACGAGATAAAGGCTACACCTTC CSARRDKGYTF
TRBJ1-2 TRBV19 . . TGTGCCAGTATTCAAGCTGGAGGCTACACCTTC CASIQAGGYTF
TRBJ1-4 TRBV11-1 many TRBD1 TGTGCCAGCAGCGCCTCCGGGACAGGGGCAACTAATGAAAAACTGTTTTTT CASSASGTGATNEKLFF
TRBJ1-4 TRBV5-1 . TRBD1 TGCGCCAGCAGCTTGGCCGGGGACAGGACTGAAAAACTGTTTTTT CASSLAGDRTEKLFF
TRBJ2-1 TRBV9 many . TGTGCCAGCAGCGTAGTGGACAGTTCCTACAATGAGCAGTTCTTC CASSVVDSSYNEQFF
TRBJ2-1 TRBV6-2/TRBV6-3 few TRBD2 TGTGCCAGCAGTCGATCGGGTGCGGGAGGGACGTTCTTC CASSRSGAGGTFF
TRBJ2-7 TRBV5-1 many . TGCGCCAGCAGCTTGGAGGCACTATCCTACGAGCAGTACTTC CASSLEALSYEQYF
TRBJ1-6 TRBV2 many . TGTGCCAGCAGTCCCAGGACGGGTGGGAATTCACCCCTCCACTTT CASSPRTGGNSPLHF
TRBJ2-7 TRBV28 many TRBD1 TGTGCCAGCAGTTGGACAGGGAACTACGAGCAGTACTTC CASSWTGNYEQYF
TRBJ2-7 TRBV28 few . TGTGCCAGCAGTTTATTGCAGGGCGAGCAGTACTTC CASSLLQGEQYF
TRBJ1-1 TRBV20-1 many TRBD1 TGCAGTGCAATATCGGTAGGGACAGGGAAAATATCGGGGAACACTGAAGCTTTCTTT CSAISVGTGKISGNTEAFF
TRBJ2-7 TRBV2 . . TGCGCCAGCAGCAATCGACAGGCGTCCTACGAGCAGTACTTC CASSNRQASYEQYF
TRBJ1-1 TRBV7-2 . TRBD1 TGTGCCAGCAGCTTAGGAGGGACAGGGGGAGCTTTCTTT CASSLGGTGGAFF
TRBJ1-1 TRBV29-1 . . TGCAGCGTTGTATCCGGGTCTGAAGCTTTCTTT CSVVSGSEAFF
TRBJ2-3 TRBV11-3 . . TGTGCCAGCAGCTTTCAGAGGGACACAGATACGCAGTATTTT CASSFQRDTDTQYF
TRBJ1-5 TRBV2 . TRBD1 TGTGCCAGCAGTGAAGAGACAGGGCCCAATCAGCCCCAGCATTTT CASSEETGPNQPQHF
TRBJ2-3 TRBV7-2 many TRBD1 TGTGCCAGCAGCCTCAAACTGCAGGGGGCTGGAGATACGCAGTATTTT CASSLKLQGAGDTQYF
TRBJ2-2 TRBV24-1 . . TGTGCCACCGGTGATACAGGGTTGGCCGGGGAGCTGTTTTTT CATGDTGLAGELFF